The 5 T cell receptor beta chains listed next were all sequenced from one sample in a study of radiotherapy plus CTLA-4 blockade in lung cancer. This table comes from immunoSEQ multiplex PCR, and its TCRdb copy is limited to in-frame clones, with some not included. The sample carries about 110,000 clones, roughly 77% recorded once. The input for sequencing was peripheral blood, taken from a patient treated with radiotherapy plus ipilimumab. These receptors all come from a human donor with non-small cell lung cancer that progressed on radiotherapy plus ipilimumab. Some clones in this sample may be carry-over from other donors' samples.

The CDR3 loop is CASSLPGQGATNEKLFF. CDR3 in DNA: TGTGCCAGCAGCTTACCGGGACAGGGGGCAACTAATGAAAAACTGTTTTTT. J is TRBJ1-4 and V is TRBV7-8, with 11 bases identical to TRBD1. Germline V lookup: CDR1 SGHVS, CDR2 FQNEAQ. The junction had 2 bases not matched to a gene; V was cut back by 2 bases and J by 0 bases. The CDR3 is made up of 17 amino acids.

CDR3 region: CASRDSSSYEQYF. The CDR3 DNA reads TGTGCCAGCAGGGACAGTAGCTCCTACGAGCAGTACTTC. V gene TRBV2 combines with J gene TRBJ2-7, with D possibly TRBD1 on 6 matching bases. The V end lost 6 bases, the J end lost 0 bases, and 9 bases lay between the germline ends. Germline V gene data show CDR1 as SNHLY and CDR2 as FYNNEI. This CDR3 is 13 amino acids long.

The V call is TRBV2, the J call TRBJ1-5; 7 bases are a match to TRBD1. There are 17 residues in the CDR3. The V gene's germline CDR1 is SNHLY and CDR2 FYNNEI. The J segment lost 3 bases and the V segment lost 8 bases, leaving 16 bases of the junction unmatched. CDR3 protein: CASQGYPGGTLNQPQHF. The CDR3 DNA is TGTGCCAGCCAGGGGTATCCAGGGGGAACCCTCAATCAGCCCCAGCATTTT.

The genes are TRBV4-1 and TRBJ1-5; D gene uncertain. V lost 0 bases and J lost 0, with 12 bases in between. In germline, CDR1 is MGHRA, CDR2 YSYEKL. The CDR3 is made up of 17 amino acids. CDR3 in amino acids: CASSQDLRWGSNQPQHF. DNA of the CDR3: TGCGCCAGCAGCCAAGATTTGCGTTGGGGTAGCAATCAGCCCCAGCATTTT.

This chain connects TRBV15 to TRBJ1-2; D might be TRBD1 (5 bases). The length of the CDR3 is 15 residues. The germline CDR1 and CDR2 sequences are LNHNV and YYDKDF (reference sequence). Between the trimmed V and J ends, which lost 1 base and 4 bases, there was a span of 13 bases. The CDR3: CATSRVVAGRYGYTF. In nucleotides, the CDR3 is TGTGCCACCAGCAGAGTAGTAGCAGGGCGCTATGGCTACACCTTC.